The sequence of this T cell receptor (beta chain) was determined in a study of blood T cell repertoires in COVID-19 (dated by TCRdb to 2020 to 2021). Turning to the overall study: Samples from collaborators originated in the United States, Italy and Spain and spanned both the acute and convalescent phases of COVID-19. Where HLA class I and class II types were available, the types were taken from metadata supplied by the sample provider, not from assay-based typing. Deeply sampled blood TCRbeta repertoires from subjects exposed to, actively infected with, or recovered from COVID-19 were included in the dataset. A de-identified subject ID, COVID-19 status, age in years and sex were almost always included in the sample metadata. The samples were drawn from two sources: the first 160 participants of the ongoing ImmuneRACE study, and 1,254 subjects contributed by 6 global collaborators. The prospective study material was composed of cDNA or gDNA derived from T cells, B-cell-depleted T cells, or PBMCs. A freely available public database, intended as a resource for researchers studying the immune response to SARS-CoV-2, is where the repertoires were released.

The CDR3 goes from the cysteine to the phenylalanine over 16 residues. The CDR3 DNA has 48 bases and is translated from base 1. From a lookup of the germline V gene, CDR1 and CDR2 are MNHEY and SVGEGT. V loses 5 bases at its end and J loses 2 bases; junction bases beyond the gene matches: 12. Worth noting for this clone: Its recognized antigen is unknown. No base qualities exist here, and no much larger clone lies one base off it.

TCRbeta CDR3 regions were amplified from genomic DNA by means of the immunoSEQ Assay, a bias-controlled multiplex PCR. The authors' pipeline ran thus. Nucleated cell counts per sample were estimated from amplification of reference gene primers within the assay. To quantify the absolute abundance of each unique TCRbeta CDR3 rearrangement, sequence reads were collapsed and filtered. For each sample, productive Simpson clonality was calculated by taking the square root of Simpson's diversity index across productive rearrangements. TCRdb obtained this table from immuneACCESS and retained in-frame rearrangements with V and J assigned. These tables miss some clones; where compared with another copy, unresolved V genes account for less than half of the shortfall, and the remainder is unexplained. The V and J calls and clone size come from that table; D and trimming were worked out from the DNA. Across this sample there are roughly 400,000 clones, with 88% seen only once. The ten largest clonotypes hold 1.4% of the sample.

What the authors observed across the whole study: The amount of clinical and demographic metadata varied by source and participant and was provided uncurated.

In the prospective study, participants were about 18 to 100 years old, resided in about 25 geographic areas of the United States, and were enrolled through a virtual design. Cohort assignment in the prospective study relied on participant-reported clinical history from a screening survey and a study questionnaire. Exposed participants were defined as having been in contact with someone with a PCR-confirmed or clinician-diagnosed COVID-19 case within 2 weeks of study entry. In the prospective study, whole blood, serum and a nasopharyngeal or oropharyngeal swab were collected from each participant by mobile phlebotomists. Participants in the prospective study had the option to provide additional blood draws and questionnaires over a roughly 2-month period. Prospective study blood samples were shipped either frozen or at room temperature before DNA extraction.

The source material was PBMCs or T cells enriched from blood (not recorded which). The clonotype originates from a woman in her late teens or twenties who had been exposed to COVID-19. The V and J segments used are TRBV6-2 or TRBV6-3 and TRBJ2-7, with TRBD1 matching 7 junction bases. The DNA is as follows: TGTGCCAGCAGTGCCGCCGCTAACAGGGGAGCCTACGAGCAGTACTTC. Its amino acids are CASSAAANRGAYEQYF.